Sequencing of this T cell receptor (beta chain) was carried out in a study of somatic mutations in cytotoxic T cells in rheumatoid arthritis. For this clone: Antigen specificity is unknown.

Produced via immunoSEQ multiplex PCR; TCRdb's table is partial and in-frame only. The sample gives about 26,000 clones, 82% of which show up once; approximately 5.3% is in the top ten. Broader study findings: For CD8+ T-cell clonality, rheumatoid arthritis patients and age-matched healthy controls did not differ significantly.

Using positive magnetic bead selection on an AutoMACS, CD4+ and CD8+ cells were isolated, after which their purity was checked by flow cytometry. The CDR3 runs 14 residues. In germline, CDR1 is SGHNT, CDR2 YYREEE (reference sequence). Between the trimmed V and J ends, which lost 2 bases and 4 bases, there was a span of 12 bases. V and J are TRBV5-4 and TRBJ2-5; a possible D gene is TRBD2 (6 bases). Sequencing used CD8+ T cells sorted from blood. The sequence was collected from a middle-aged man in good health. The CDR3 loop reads CASSFYGRGETQYF. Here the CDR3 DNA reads TGTGCCAGCAGCTTTTACGGGAGAGGAGAGACCCAGTACTTC.